This T cell receptor beta chain derives from a study of T cell responses to AZD1222 COVID-19 vaccine. Whole-study findings and limits: Clonal diversity may have been underestimated in mostly white British donors. Among those given AZD1222, only 5 to 7 were seropositive at baseline.

This clone was detected a few times. Its cognate antigen is unknown. Some clones are missing from TCRdb's copy, which holds only in-frame ones; the method was immunoSEQ multiplex PCR. This table has about 130,000 clones, 70% to 90% appearing once. V was pared by 0 bases and J by 7 bases, with 10 bases between. The CDR3 is 13 residues long. CDR1 LGHNA and CDR2 YNFKEQ come from the germline V gene. Source: peripheral blood, taken 28 days after the second AZD1222 dose. This sequence was found in an adult who received the AZD1222 COVID-19 vaccine. This rearrangement joins TRBV4-2 to TRBJ2-7; D ambiguous. The CDR3 nucleotides read TGTGCCAGCAGCCAAGATCCGACCTTGGAGCAGTACTTC. Protein: CASSQDPTLEQYF.